The present T cell receptor (beta chain) was sequenced within a study of blood T cell repertoires in COVID-19. About the research overall: Specimens from acute and convalescent COVID-19 originated in the United States, Italy and Spain. Sources were T cells, B-cell-depleted T cells, or PBMCs; the material itself was cDNA or gDNA.

The CDR3 runs 15 residues. CDR1 is ENHRY and CDR2 is SYGVKD in the germline V gene. Trimming at V came to 3 bases and at J to 3 bases, leaving 2 bases not matched to a gene. In the source study's methods: Researchers report that nucleated cell counts were estimated from reference gene primer amplification. Clones were read by immunoSEQ multiplex PCR, and TCRdb kept only the in-frame ones, dropping some. D and trimming come from the DNA, and the V and J calls and clone size come from that table. The sample lists more than 95,000 clones; approximately 89% were seen once. Sequenced input: peripheral blood. This chain joins TRBV10-3 and TRBJ1-4; 9 nucleotides match TRBD1. The sequence derives from an elderly woman in a cohort sampled during active COVID-19. In DNA, the CDR3 is TGTGCCATCAGTGAAGGGACAGGGTCTAATGAAAAACTGTTTTTT. This translates into CAISEGTGSNEKLFF.